Listed here are 17 T cell receptor beta chains from one sample, sequenced in a study of T-cell reconstitution after alpha-beta-depleted transplantation in children. During its preparation, the TCRbeta library received unique molecular identifiers. TCRdb processed the PCR reads anew with MiXCR; each CDR3 protein has one entry. In the table there are approximately 500,000 distinct CDR3 sequences, over 9.5% of which are singletons. Source: PBMCs, taken before TCRalphabeta/CD19-depleted stem cell transplant. These TCRs come from a child aged 2-15 years with inherited bone marrow failure, due to receive a stem cell transplant.

This clonotype was counted a single time. V usage is TRBV11-2 and J usage is TRBJ2-1; TRBD2 agrees at 11 bases. The CDR3 runs to 17 residues. The V and J ends lost 4 bases and 8 bases, in that order; junction bases with no gene match: 13. CDR1 and CDR2 (germline): SGHAT, FQNNGV. In DNA form, the CDR3 reads TGTGCCAGCAGCTCGGCGGTAGCGGGAGGGCCTAAGGATGAGCAGTTCTTC. Its translation is CASSSAVAGGPKDEQFF. Combining the CDR3 with reference TRBV11-2 and TRBJ2-1 gives the whole variable domain EAGVAQSPRYKIIEKRQSVAFWCNPISGHATLYWYQQILGQGPKLLIQFQNNGVVDDSQLPKDRFSAERLKGVDSTLKIQPAKLEDSAVYLCASSSAVAGGPKDEQFFGPGTRLTVL.

This clonotype showed up many times. The chain is built from TRBV30 and TRBJ2-3; D gene unclear. Germline V CDR1 and CDR2: GTSNPN, SVGIG (reference sequence). There are 11 residues in the CDR3. Trimming removed 0 bases from V and 9 bases from J, with 7 bases in between. The CDR3, as DNA: TGTGCCTGGAGTGTACCCCCCACGCAGTATTTT. Its translation is CAWSVPPTQYF.

This clonotype was recorded a few times. The chain recombines TRBV5-1 with TRBJ1-5; 11 nucleotides match TRBD1. J lost 6 bases, V lost 4 bases, and 6 bases had no gene match. Germline V CDR1 and CDR2: SGHRS, YFSETQ. The CDR3 is made up of 15 amino acids. CDR3 bases: TGCGCCAGCAGCCCGGGGACAGGGGGTTTTCAGCCCCAGCATTTT. This encodes CASSPGTGGFQPQHF.

The V call is TRBV30, the J call TRBJ1-5, with 7 bases matching TRBD1. The V gene end was trimmed by 4 bases and the J gene end by 4 bases; junction bases not matched to a gene: 10. This CDR3 is 15 amino acids long. Germline V gives CDR1 GTSNPN, CDR2 SVGIG (reference sequence). CDR3 sequence reads: CAWTHLGQPNQPQHF. The DNA for the CDR3 is TGTGCCTGGACCCACCTGGGACAGCCGAATCAGCCCCAGCATTTT.

This clonotype was counted at least ten times. The gene calls are TRBV10-3 and TRBJ2-1; 9 nucleotides agree with TRBD2. The CDR3 runs 15 residues. J gave up 4 bases and V 5 bases, and 6 bases lay outside the gene matches. Germline V CDR1 and CDR2: ENHRY, SYGVKD. The CDR3 is CAISHRTSAYNEQFF. Written as DNA, the CDR3 is TGTGCCATCAGTCATCGGACTAGCGCGTACAATGAGCAGTTCTTC.

This clonotype has just a few counts. The V call is TRBV24-1, the J call TRBJ2-7; no clear D gene. The V end lost 3 bases, the J end lost 5 bases, and 10 bases lay between the germline ends. Germline V gives CDR1 KGHDR, CDR2 SFDVKD. The CDR3 sequence is 13 residues long. The CDR3 sequence is CATSDGPTNEQYF. The CDR3, as DNA: TGTGCCACCAGTGATGGTCCGACCAACGAGCAGTACTTC.

This clonotype came up a few times. The gene calls are TRBV19 and TRBJ1-5; D not certain. Trimming pared 3 bases from V and 3 bases from J, leaving 6 bases between. The CDR3 covers 13 residues. CDR1 is LNHDA, CDR2 SQIVND, per germline (reference sequence). CDR3 protein: CASSIIPNQPQHF. CDR3 coding DNA: TGTGCCAGTAGTATTATCCCCAATCAGCCCCAGCATTTT.

This clonotype occurred many times. The rearrangement links TRBV2 to TRBJ2-1; D unresolved. CDR1 SNHLY and CDR2 FYNNEI come from the germline V gene. The CDR3 spans 15 residues. V shed 0 bases and J shed 7 bases, with 13 bases lying between them. CDR3 protein: CASSEALESWNEQFF. The DNA of the CDR3 is TGTGCCAGCAGTGAAGCGCTTGAAAGCTGGAATGAGCAGTTCTTC.

This clonotype has at least ten counts. The CDR3 nucleotides read TGTGCCAGCAGCCAAGGGACAGGGTTACCGGCTCAGCCCCAGCATTTT. Its translation is CASSQGTGLPAQPQHF. The rearrangement uses TRBV3-1 and TRBJ1-5; 8 bases fit TRBD1. The CDR3 totals 16 residues. CDR1 LGHDT and CDR2 YNNKEL come from the germline V gene (reference sequence). The junction had 8 bases not matched to a gene; V was cut back by 1 base and J by 6 bases.

The table lists this clonotype with many counts. The chain combines TRBV27 with TRBJ2-1; TRBD2 aligns across 7 bases. Germline-derived CDR1 and CDR2 are MNHEY and SMNVEV (reference sequence). This CDR3 spans 13 amino acids. V was pared by 4 bases and J by 8 bases, with 5 bases of the junction left unmatched. The chain's CDR3 is CASSSGLNHEQFF. The CDR3, as DNA: TGTGCCAGCAGTTCGGGACTAAACCATGAGCAGTTCTTC.

This clonotype was counted at least ten times. The gene calls are TRBV29-1 and TRBJ2-3, with 9 bases aligning to TRBD2. From germline, CDR1 is SQVTM and CDR2 ANQGSEA. This CDR3 contains 14 residues. V dropped 4 bases and J dropped 4; count of bases not matched to a gene: 6. In DNA, the CDR3 is TGCAGCGTTGGGCTAGCGGGACTGCCAGATACGCAGTATTTT. Its translation is CSVGLAGLPDTQYF.

This clonotype was seen a few times. The rearrangement links TRBV5-1 to TRBJ2-2; 12 bases are a match to TRBD2. With V trimmed by 4 bases and J by 0 bases, 4 bases remained unmatched. The CDR3 runs 17 residues. The germline CDR1 and CDR2 sequences are SGHRS and YFSETQ. The DNA of the CDR3 is TGCGCCAGCAGCAAGACTAGCGGGAGATCGAACACCGGGGAGCTGTTTTTT. Its protein product is CASSKTSGRSNTGELFF.

This clonotype was observed a few times. The genes are TRBV5-1 and TRBJ2-7, with a weak D call TRBD1 (5 bases). There are 13 residues in the CDR3. The V end lost 0 bases, the J end lost 5 bases, and 9 bases lay between the germline ends. Germline-derived CDR1 and CDR2 are SGHRS and YFSETQ. The CDR3 region has the DNA TGCGCCAGCAGCTTGGCACAGGTCAACGAGCAGTACTTC. It is translated as CASSLAQVNEQYF.

The chain joins TRBV5-1 to TRBJ2-7; the match to TRBD1 covers 7 bases. This CDR3 contains 16 residues. V was clipped by 0 bases and J by 2 bases; unmatched bases: 8. Germline CDR1 and CDR2: SGHRS and YFSETQ. CDR3 coding DNA: TGCGCCAGCAGCTTGGGGGCCCAGGGGGTCCCCTACGAGCAGTACTTC. Encoded protein: CASSLGAQGVPYEQYF.

This clonotype was seen a handful of times. The genes are TRBV5-1 and TRBJ2-7; TRBD2 matches at 11 bases. V trimming: 1 base; J trimming: 5 bases; junction bases outside the gene matches: 8. Germline lookup yields CDR1 SGHRS and CDR2 YFSETQ. This CDR3 has 16 amino acids. In nucleotides, the CDR3 is TGCGCCAGCAGCTTGCCAACTAGCGGGAGTTCCGACGAGCAGTACTTC. It specifies CASSLPTSGSSDEQYF.

This clonotype was observed a handful of times. This rearrangement joins TRBV18 to TRBJ1-3; 9 nucleotides align to TRBD1. The junction had 6 bases not matched to a gene; V was cut back by 4 bases and J by 8 bases. The CDR3 spans 14 residues. Germline CDR1 and CDR2: KGHSH and LQKENI. CDR3 residues: CASSRPGQGYTIYF. CDR3 bases: TGTGCCAGCTCACGTCCGGGACAGGGTTACACCATATATTTT.

This clonotype was picked up a small number of times. The chain has TRBV11-2 and TRBJ2-1; D assignment may be TRBD1 or TRBD2 (5 bases each). Germline-derived CDR1 and CDR2 are SGHAT and FQNNGV. The V end was cut by 0 bases, the J end by 2 bases, with 8 bases between. The CDR3 loop spans 15 amino acids. CDR3 sequence reads: CASSLDQGPYNEQFF. In DNA form, the CDR3 reads TGTGCCAGCAGCTTAGATCAGGGACCCTACAATGAGCAGTTCTTC. Based on the CDR3 plus reference TRBV11-2 and TRBJ2-1, the full variable domain is EAGVAQSPRYKIIEKRQSVAFWCNPISGHATLYWYQQILGQGPKLLIQFQNNGVVDDSQLPKDRFSAERLKGVDSTLKIQPAKLEDSAVYLCASSLDQGPYNEQFFGPGTRLTVL.